The T cell receptor (beta chain) under discussion was sequenced for a study of vaccination and CD4 T cells after COVID-19. The study, taken as a whole, reports: Only after vaccination were a median approximately 86% of convalescents' reactive clones seen.

Germline lookup yields CDR1 KGHDR and CDR2 SFDVKD. The V and J ends lost 5 bases and 0 bases respectively, with 13 bases between them. The CDR3 totals 16 residues. Specified treatment: roughly 11-day PBMC culture with coronavirus spike peptide pools or control peptides (ViraFEST assay). Oncomine TCR Beta short-read sequencing was applied to DNA from cultured CD4+ T cells. DNA came from CD4+ T cells after culture. TCRdb called the PCR reads again in MiXCR, with one record for every CDR3 protein. The table shows over 11,000 distinct CDR3 sequences, with roughly 30% occurring only once. There are a few counts of this clonotype. Its specificity is not known.

This sample comprised CD4+ T cells from blood, cultured in vitro, obtained after SARS-CoV-2 vaccination. The rearrangement joins TRBV24-1 to TRBJ2-1, with D possibly being TRBD1 or TRBD2 (6 bases each). This sequence was found in a human donor who had recovered from COVID-19. CDR3 DNA sequence: TGTGCCACCAGTGTCGAGGAGGGGGACTCCTACAATGAGCAGTTCTTC. Translation: CATSVEEGDSYNEQFF.